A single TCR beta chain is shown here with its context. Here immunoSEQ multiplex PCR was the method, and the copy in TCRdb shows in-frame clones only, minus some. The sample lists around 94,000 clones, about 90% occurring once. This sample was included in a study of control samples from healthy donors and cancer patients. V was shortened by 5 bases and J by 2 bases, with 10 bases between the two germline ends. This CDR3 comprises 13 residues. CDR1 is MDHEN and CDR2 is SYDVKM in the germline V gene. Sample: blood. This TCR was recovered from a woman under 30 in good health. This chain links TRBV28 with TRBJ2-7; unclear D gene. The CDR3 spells CASSPSAAYEQYF. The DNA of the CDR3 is TGTGCCAGCAGTCCCTCCGCGGCCTACGAGCAGTACTTC.